The sequence of this T cell receptor (beta chain) was determined in a study of vaccination and CD4 T cells after COVID-19. Overall study: Four females and six males made up the convalescents, two of whom were Hispanic. A CEFX pool, an HIV-1 Nef pool, or no peptide went to control cultures.

At the Johns Hopkins FTIC core, DNA taken from cultured CD4+ T cells was sequenced by way of the Oncomine TCR Beta short-read assay. Each CDR3 protein is one row after TCRdb ran MiXCR on the PCR reads. There are about 13,000 distinct CDR3 sequences in the sample; roughly 26% occur only once, and 25% to 30% lies in the top ten. In the case of this clonotype: Its antigen remains unidentified.

Unmatched junction bases numbered 7, after V lost 6 bases and J lost 4 bases. The CDR3 runs to 16 residues. The treatment is: approximately nine-day PBMC culture with coronavirus spike peptide pools or control peptides (ViraFEST assay). Study-level points and caveats: Convalescent patients had 304 of 307 vaccine-specific clones showing spike mono-reactivity.

Specimen: CD4+ T cells from blood, cultured in vitro, collected before SARS-CoV-2 vaccination. The rearrangement uses TRBV12-3 or TRBV12-4 and TRBJ2-3; the match to TRBD2 covers 13 bases. This TCR was recovered from a human donor who received a COVID-19 vaccine. CDR3 sequence reads: CASSPTSGGAADTQYF. Written as DNA, the CDR3 is TGTGCCAGCAGCCCAACTAGCGGGGGGGCCGCAGATACGCAGTATTTT.